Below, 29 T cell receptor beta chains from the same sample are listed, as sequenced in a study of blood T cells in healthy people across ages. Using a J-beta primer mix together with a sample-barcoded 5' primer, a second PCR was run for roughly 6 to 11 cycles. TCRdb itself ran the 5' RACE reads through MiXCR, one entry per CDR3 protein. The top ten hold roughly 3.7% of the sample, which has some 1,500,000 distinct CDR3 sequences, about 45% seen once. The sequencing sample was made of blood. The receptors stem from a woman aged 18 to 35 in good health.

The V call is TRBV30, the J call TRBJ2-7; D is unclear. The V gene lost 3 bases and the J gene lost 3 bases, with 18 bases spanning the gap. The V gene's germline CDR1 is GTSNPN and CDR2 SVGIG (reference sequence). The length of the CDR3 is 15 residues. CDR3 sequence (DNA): TGTGCCTGGAGCCGCGGCTCCCCAGACCTCTACGAGCAGTACTTC. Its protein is CAWSRGSPDLYEQYF.

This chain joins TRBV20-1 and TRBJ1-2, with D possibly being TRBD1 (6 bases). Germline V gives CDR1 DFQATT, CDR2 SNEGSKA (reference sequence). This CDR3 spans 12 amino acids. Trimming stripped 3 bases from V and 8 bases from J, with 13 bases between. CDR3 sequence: CSARDSWLGYTF. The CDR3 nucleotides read TGCAGTGCTAGGGACAGTTGGCTGGGCTACACCTTC.

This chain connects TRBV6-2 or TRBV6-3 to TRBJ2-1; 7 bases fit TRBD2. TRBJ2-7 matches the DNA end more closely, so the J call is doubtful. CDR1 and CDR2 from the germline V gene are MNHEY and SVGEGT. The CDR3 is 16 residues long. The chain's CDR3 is CASRGFTGLSYNEQYF. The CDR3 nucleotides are TGTGCCAGCCGTGGCTTCACGGGACTATCCTACAATGAGCAGTACTTC.

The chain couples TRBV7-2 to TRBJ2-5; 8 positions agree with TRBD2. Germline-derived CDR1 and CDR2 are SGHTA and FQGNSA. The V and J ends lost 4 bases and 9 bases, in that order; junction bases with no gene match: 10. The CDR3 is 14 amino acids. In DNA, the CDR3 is TGTGCCAGCAGCTGGACTAGCTGGGAGAGGGCCCAGTACTTC. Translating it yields CASSWTSWERAQYF.

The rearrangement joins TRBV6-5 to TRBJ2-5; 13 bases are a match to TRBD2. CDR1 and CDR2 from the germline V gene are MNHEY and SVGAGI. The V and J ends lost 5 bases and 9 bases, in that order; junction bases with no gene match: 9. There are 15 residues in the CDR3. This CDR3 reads CASSQLAGGVASQYF. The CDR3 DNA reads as TGTGCCAGCAGTCAACTAGCGGGAGGGGTAGCGTCCCAGTACTTC.

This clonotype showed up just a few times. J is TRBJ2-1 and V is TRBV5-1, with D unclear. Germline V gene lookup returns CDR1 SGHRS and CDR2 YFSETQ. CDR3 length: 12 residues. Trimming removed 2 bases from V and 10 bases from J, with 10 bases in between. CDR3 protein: CASSFSQQEQFF. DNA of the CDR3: TGCGCCAGCAGCTTTTCACAGCAGGAGCAGTTCTTC.

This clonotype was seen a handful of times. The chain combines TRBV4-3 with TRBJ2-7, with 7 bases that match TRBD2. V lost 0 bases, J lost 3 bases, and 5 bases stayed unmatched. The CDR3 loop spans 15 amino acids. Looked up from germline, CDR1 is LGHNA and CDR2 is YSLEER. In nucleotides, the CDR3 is TGCGCCAGCAGCCAAGATATCTTAGCGGGCTACGAGCAGTACTTC. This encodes CASSQDILAGYEQYF.

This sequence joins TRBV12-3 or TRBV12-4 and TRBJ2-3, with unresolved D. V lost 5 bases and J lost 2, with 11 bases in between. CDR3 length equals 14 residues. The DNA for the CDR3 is TGTGCCAGCAGTAGACAAGGAGACACAGATACGCAGTATTTT. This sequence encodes CASSRQGDTDTQYF.

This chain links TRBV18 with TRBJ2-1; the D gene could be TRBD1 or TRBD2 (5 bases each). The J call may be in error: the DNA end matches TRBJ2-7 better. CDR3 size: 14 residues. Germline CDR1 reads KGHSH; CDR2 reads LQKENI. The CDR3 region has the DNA TGTGCCAGCGGGACGAGGAGCTCCTACAATGAGCAGTACTTC. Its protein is CASGTRSSYNEQYF.

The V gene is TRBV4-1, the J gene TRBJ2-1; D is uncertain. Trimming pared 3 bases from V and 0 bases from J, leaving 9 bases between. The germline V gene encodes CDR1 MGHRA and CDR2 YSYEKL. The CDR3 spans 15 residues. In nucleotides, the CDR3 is TGCGCCAGCAGCCACTTGGGTCTCTCCTACAATGAGCAGTTCTTC. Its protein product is CASSHLGLSYNEQFF.

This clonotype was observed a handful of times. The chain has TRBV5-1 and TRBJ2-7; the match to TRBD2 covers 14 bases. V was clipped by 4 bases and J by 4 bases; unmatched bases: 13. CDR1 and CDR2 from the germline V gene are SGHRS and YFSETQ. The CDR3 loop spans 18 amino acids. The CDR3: CASSVSGTSGSSRYEQYF. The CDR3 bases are TGCGCCAGCAGCGTTTCCGGGACTAGCGGGAGCAGTCGGTACGAGCAGTACTTC.

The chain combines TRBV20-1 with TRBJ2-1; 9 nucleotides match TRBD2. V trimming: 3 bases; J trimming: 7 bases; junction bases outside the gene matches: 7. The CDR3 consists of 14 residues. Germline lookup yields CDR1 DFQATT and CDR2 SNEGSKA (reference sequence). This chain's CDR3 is CSASLLAGDNEQFF. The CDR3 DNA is TGCAGTGCTAGTCTATTAGCGGGGGATAATGAGCAGTTCTTC.

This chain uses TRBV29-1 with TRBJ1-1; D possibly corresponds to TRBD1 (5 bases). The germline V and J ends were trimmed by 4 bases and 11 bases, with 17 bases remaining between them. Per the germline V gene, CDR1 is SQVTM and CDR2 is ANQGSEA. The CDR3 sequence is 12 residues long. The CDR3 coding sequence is TGCAGCGTTGCGGCCCGGACCGGGGACGCTTTCTTT. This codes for CSVAARTGDAFF. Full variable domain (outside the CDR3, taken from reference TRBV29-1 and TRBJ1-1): SAVISQKPSRDICQRGTSLTIQCQVDSQVTMMFWYRQQPGQSLTLIATANQGSEATYESGFVIDKFPISRPNLTFSTLTVSNMSPEDSSIYLCSVAARTGDAFFGQGTRLTVV.

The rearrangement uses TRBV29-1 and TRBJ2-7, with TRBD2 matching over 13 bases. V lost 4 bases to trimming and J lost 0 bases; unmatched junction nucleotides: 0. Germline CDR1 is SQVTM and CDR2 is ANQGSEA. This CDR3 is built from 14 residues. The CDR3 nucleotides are TGCAGCGTTGGACTAGCGGGGGGCTCCTACGAGCAGTACTTC. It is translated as CSVGLAGGSYEQYF.

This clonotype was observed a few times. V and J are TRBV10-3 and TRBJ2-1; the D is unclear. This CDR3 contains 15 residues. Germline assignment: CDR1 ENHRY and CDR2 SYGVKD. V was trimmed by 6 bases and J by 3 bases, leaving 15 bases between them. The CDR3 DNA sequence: TGTGCCATCAGCTCTCAAGGAGCTGGCTACAATGAGCAGTTCTTC. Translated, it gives CAISSQGAGYNEQFF.

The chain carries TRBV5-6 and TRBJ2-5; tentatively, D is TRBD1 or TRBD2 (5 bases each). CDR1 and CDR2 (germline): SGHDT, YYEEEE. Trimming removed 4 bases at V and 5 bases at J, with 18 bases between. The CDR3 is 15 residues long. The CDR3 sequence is CASSLPPLGTETQYF. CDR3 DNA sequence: TGTGCCAGCAGCCTTCCGCCGTTGGGGACGGAGACCCAGTACTTC.

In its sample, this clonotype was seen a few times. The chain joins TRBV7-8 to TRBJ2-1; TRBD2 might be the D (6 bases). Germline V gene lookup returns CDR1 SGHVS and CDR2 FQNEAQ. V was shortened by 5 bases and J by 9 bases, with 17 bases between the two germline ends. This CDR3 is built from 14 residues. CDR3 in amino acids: CASSVRDFSGEQFF. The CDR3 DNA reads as TGTGCCAGCAGCGTACGGGACTTTTCGGGTGAGCAGTTCTTC. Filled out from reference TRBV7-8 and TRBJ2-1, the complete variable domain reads GAGVSQSPRYKVAKRGQDVALRCDPISGHVSLFWYQQALGQGPEFLTYFQNEAQLDKSGLPSDRFFAERPEGSVSTLKIQRTQQEDSAVYLCASSVRDFSGEQFFGPGTRLTVL.

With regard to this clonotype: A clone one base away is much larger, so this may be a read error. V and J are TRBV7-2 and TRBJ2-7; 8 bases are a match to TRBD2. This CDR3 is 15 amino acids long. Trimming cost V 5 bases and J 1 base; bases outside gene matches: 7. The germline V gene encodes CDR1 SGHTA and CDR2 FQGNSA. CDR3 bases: TGTGCCAGCAGCCCAGGCGGGGGGCGGTCCTACGAGCAGTACTTC. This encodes CASSPGGGRSYEQYF.

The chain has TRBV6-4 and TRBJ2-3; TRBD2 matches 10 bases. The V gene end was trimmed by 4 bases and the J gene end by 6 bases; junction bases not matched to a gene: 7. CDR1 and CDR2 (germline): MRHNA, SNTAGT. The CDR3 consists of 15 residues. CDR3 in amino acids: CASSVEAGGTDTQYF. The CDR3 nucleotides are TGTGCCAGCAGTGTGGAAGCGGGGGGGACGGATACGCAGTATTTT.

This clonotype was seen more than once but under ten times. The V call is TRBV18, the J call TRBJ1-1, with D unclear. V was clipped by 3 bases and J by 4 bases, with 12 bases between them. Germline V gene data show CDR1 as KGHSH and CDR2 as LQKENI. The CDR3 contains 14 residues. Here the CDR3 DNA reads TGTGCCAGCTCACCCGGAGCTGGAGGCACTGAAGCTTTCTTT. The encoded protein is CASSPGAGGTEAFF.

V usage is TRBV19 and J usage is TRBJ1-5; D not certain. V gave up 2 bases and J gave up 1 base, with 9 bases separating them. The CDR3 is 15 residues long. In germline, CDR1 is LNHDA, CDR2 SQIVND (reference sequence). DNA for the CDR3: TGTGCCAGTAGTATAATAGAGAGAAGCAATCAGCCCCAGCATTTT. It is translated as CASSIIERSNQPQHF.

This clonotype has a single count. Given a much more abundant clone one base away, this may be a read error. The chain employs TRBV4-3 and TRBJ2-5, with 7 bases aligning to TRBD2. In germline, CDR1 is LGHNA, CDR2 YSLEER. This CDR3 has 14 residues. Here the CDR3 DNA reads TGCGTCAGCAGCCAAGCGGGGAAACAAGAGACCCAGTACTTC. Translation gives CVSSQAGKQETQYF.

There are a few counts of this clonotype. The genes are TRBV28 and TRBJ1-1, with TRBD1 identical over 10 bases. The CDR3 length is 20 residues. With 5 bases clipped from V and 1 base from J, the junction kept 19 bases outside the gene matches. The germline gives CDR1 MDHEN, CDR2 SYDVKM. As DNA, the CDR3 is TGTGCCAGCAGTCCGAGCACTCCGACAGGGGGCCTATCAACGAACACTGAAGCTTTCTTT. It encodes CASSPSTPTGGLSTNTEAFF.

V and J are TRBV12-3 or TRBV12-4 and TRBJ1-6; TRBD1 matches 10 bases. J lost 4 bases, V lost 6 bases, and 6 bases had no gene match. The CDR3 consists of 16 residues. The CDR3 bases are TGTGCCAGCAGCTTGGGACAGGGGTTTTATAATTCACCCCTCCACTTT. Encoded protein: CASSLGQGFYNSPLHF.

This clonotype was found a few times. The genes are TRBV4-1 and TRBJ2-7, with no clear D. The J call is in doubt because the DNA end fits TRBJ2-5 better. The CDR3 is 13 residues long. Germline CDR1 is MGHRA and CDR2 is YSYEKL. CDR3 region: CASSQVERETQYF. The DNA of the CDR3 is TGCGCCAGCAGCCAAGTTGAACGGGAGACCCAGTACTTC.

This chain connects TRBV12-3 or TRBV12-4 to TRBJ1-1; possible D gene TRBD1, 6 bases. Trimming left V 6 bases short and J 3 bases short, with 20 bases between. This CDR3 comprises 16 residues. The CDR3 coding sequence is TGTGCCAGCAGGTTTACCGCAGGGGTCGGACACACTGAAGCTTTCTTT. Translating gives CASRFTAGVGHTEAFF.

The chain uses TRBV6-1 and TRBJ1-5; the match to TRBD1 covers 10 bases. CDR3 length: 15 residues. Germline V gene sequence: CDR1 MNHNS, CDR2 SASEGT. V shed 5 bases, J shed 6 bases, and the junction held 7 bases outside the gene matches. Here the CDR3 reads CASSRDRGQGQPQHF. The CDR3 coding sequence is TGTGCCAGCAGTCGAGACAGGGGGCAGGGTCAGCCCCAGCATTTT.

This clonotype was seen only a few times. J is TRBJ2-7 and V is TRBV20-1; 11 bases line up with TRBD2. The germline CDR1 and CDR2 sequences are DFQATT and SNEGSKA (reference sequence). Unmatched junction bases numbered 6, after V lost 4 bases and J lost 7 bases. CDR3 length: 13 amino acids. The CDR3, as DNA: TGCAGTGCTATACTAGCGGGAGTTGGAGAGCAGTACTTC. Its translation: CSAILAGVGEQYF.

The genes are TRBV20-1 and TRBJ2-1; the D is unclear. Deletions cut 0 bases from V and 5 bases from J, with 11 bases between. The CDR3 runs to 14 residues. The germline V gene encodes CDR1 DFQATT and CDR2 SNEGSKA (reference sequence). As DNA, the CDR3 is TGCAGTGCTAGAGATCGGTTCAGACACAATGAGCAGTTCTTC. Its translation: CSARDRFRHNEQFF.